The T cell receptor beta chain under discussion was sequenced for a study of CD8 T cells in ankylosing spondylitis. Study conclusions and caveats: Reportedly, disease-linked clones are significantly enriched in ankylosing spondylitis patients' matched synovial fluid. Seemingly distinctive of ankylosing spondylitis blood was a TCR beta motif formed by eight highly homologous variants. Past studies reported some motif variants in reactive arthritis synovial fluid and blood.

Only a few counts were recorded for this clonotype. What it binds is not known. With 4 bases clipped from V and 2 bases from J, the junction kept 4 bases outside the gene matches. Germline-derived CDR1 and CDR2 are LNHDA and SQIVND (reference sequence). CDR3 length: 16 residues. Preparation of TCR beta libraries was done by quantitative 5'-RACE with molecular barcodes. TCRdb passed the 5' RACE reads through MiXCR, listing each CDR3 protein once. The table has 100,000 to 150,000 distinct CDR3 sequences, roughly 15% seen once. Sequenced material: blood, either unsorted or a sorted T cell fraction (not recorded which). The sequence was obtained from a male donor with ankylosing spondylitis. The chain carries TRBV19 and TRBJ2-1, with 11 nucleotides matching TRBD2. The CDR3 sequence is CASSTGLAVTYNEQFF. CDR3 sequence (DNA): TGTGCCAGTAGTACGGGACTAGCGGTTACCTACAATGAGCAGTTCTTC.